These T cell receptor beta chains were read from a single sample in a study of T cell responses to AZD1222 COVID-19 vaccine. Clones were sequenced by immunoSEQ multiplex PCR, and TCRdb holds only the in-frame ones, with some missing. The sample records 90,000 to 150,000 clones, 87% being singletons. The sequencing here drew on peripheral blood, taken on day 0 of AZD1222 vaccination. These receptor sequences come from an adult in good health. CDR3s include the opening cysteine and the closing phenylalanine or tryptophan. A D gene is named only where the DNA matches it firmly. Only some rows state a clone size, as once, few, many or a class for expanded clones.

j_call: TRBJ1-1; clone_size: few; v_call: TRBV7-9; d_call: NA; cdr3_length: 14; cdr3_aa: CASSLWGEGTEAFF; cdr3_nt: TGTGCCAGCAGCTTATGGGGTGAGGGCACTGAAGCTTTCTTT
j_call: TRBJ2-7; clone_size: NA; v_call: TRBV6-2/TRBV6-3; d_call: TRBD2; cdr3_length: 13; cdr3_aa: CASSRTSGNEQYF; cdr3_nt: TGTGCCAGCAGCCGGACTAGCGGGAACGAGCAGTACTTC
j_call: TRBJ2-7; clone_size: NA; v_call: TRBV15; d_call: TRBD2; cdr3_length: 13; cdr3_aa: CATTSGASYEQYF; cdr3_nt: TGTGCCACCACTAGCGGGGCCTCCTACGAGCAGTACTTC
j_call: TRBJ1-5; clone_size: few; v_call: TRBV19; d_call: NA; cdr3_length: 14; cdr3_aa: CASTRVIGNQPQHF; cdr3_nt: TGTGCCAGTACCAGGGTGATTGGCAATCAGCCCCAGCATTTT
j_call: TRBJ1-1; clone_size: few; v_call: TRBV18; d_call: TRBD1; cdr3_length: 15; cdr3_aa: CASSPPGQGDSEAFF; cdr3_nt: TGTGCCAGCTCACCGCCGGGACAGGGGGACTCTGAAGCTTTCTTT
j_call: TRBJ1-2; clone_size: once; v_call: TRBV5-6; d_call: NA; cdr3_length: 13; cdr3_aa: CASPWGGVNGYTF; cdr3_nt: TGTGCCAGCCCTTGGGGGGGGGTTAATGGCTACACCTTC
j_call: TRBJ2-7; clone_size: NA; v_call: TRBV7-9; d_call: TRBD1; cdr3_length: 14; cdr3_aa: CASSPGQGAGEQYF; cdr3_nt: TGTGCCAGCAGCCCGGGACAGGGGGCTGGTGAGCAGTACTTC
j_call: TRBJ2-1; clone_size: NA; v_call: TRBV24-1; d_call: NA; cdr3_length: 15; cdr3_aa: CATSDSQGWSNEQFF; cdr3_nt: TGTGCCACCAGTGATTCCCAGGGTTGGTCCAATGAGCAGTTCTTC
j_call: TRBJ2-7; clone_size: NA; v_call: TRBV13; d_call: TRBD2; cdr3_length: 16; cdr3_aa: CASSLGWSGGPGEQYF; cdr3_nt: TGTGCCAGCAGCTTAGGATGGTCGGGAGGGCCGGGCGAGCAGTACTTC
j_call: TRBJ1-2; clone_size: NA; v_call: TRBV5-1; d_call: NA; cdr3_length: 17; cdr3_aa: CASSFGPAQTTNYGYTF; cdr3_nt: TGCGCCAGCAGCTTCGGTCCCGCCCAAACGACTAACTATGGCTACACCTTC
j_call: TRBJ2-3; clone_size: NA; v_call: TRBV5-5; d_call: TRBD2; cdr3_length: 19; cdr3_aa: CASSRRLAGISSSTDTQYF; cdr3_nt: TGTGCCAGCAGCCGTCGGCTAGCGGGAATTTCGTCTAGCACAGATACGCAGTATTTT
j_call: TRBJ1-2; clone_size: NA; v_call: TRBV14; d_call: NA; cdr3_length: 13; cdr3_aa: CASSLIQGGGYTF; cdr3_nt: TGTGCCAGCAGCCTAATACAGGGTGGTGGCTACACCTTC
j_call: TRBJ2-7; clone_size: NA; v_call: TRBV3-1/TRBV3-2; d_call: TRBD2; cdr3_length: 13; cdr3_aa: CASRASGGHEQYF; cdr3_nt: TGTGCCAGCAGGGCTAGCGGGGGTCACGAGCAGTACTTC
j_call: TRBJ1-5; clone_size: NA; v_call: TRBV4-1; d_call: NA; cdr3_length: 14; cdr3_aa: CASSQARENQPQHF; cdr3_nt: TGCGCCAGCAGCCAAGCGCGAGAAAATCAGCCCCAGCATTTT
j_call: TRBJ1-2; clone_size: NA; v_call: TRBV12-3/TRBV12-4; d_call: TRBD1; cdr3_length: 13; cdr3_aa: CASSIDRGVGYTF; cdr3_nt: TGTGCCAGCAGCATCGACAGGGGGGTTGGCTACACCTTC
j_call: TRBJ2-7; clone_size: NA; v_call: TRBV4-3; d_call: TRBD2; cdr3_length: 17; cdr3_aa: CASSPIFLGGSSYEQYF; cdr3_nt: TGCGCCAGCAGCCCTATATTCCTGGGGGGGTCCTCCTACGAGCAGTACTTC
j_call: TRBJ2-1; clone_size: NA; v_call: TRBV7-3; d_call: NA; cdr3_length: 15; cdr3_aa: CASSSNREGNNEQFF; cdr3_nt: TGTGCCAGCAGCTCCAACAGGGAAGGTAACAATGAGCAGTTCTTC
j_call: TRBJ2-1; clone_size: NA; v_call: TRBV11-3; d_call: NA; cdr3_length: 12; cdr3_aa: CASRQIGNEQFF; cdr3_nt: TGTGCCAGCAGACAAATAGGCAATGAGCAGTTCTTC
j_call: TRBJ2-2; clone_size: NA; v_call: TRBV11-3; d_call: NA; cdr3_length: 16; cdr3_aa: CASRGTGKANTGELFF; cdr3_nt: TGTGCCAGCAGGGGGACGGGGAAAGCGAACACCGGGGAGCTGTTTTTT
j_call: TRBJ2-7; clone_size: NA; v_call: TRBV7-3; d_call: TRBD1; cdr3_length: 14; cdr3_aa: CASSLGTGAYEQYF; cdr3_nt: TGTGCCAGCAGCTTAGGGACAGGGGCCTACGAGCAGTACTTC
j_call: TRBJ2-1; clone_size: NA; v_call: TRBV21-1; d_call: NA; cdr3_length: 16; cdr3_aa: CASSHPVAGGPGEQFF; cdr3_nt: TGTGCCAGCAGCCACCCTGTGGCGGGAGGGCCGGGGGAGCAGTTCTTC
j_call: TRBJ2-3; clone_size: NA; v_call: TRBV13; d_call: TRBD1; cdr3_length: 15; cdr3_aa: CASSARDRVPDTQYF; cdr3_nt: TGTGCCAGCAGCGCCCGGGACAGGGTCCCAGATACGCAGTATTTT
j_call: TRBJ1-2; clone_size: NA; v_call: TRBV6-2/TRBV6-3; d_call: TRBD1; cdr3_length: 14; cdr3_aa: CASSSAGTDYGYTF; cdr3_nt: TGTGCCAGCAGTTCAGCCGGGACAGACTATGGCTACACCTTC
j_call: TRBJ1-2; clone_size: few; v_call: TRBV7-2; d_call: NA; cdr3_length: 15; cdr3_aa: CASSPTSNIDYGYTF; cdr3_nt: TGTGCCAGCAGCCCAACAAGTAACATTGACTATGGCTACACCTTC
j_call: TRBJ1-2; clone_size: NA; v_call: TRBV18; d_call: TRBD1; cdr3_length: 17; cdr3_aa: CASSPDRAPTVFYGYTF; cdr3_nt: TGTGCCAGCTCACCCGACAGGGCCCCTACGGTATTCTATGGCTACACCTTC
j_call: TRBJ2-7; clone_size: NA; v_call: TRBV4-1; d_call: TRBD2; cdr3_length: 16; cdr3_aa: CASSQPRTSGMYEQYF; cdr3_nt: TGCGCCAGCAGCCAACCTCGGACTAGCGGTATGTACGAGCAGTACTTC
j_call: TRBJ2-3; clone_size: NA; v_call: TRBV7-8; d_call: NA; cdr3_length: 13; cdr3_aa: CASSRGPKDTQYF; cdr3_nt: TGTGCCAGCAGCCGCGGGCCTAAAGATACGCAGTATTTT
j_call: TRBJ1-6; clone_size: NA; v_call: TRBV5-6; d_call: TRBD1; cdr3_length: 15; cdr3_aa: CASSLPTGVGSPLHF; cdr3_nt: TGTGCCAGCAGCTTACCGACAGGGGTTGGTTCACCCCTCCACTTT
j_call: TRBJ1-2; clone_size: once; v_call: TRBV25-1; d_call: TRBD1; cdr3_length: 14; cdr3_aa: CASRGQASNYGYTF; cdr3_nt: TGTGCCAGCAGGGGACAGGCTTCTAACTATGGCTACACCTTC
j_call: TRBJ1-2; clone_size: NA; v_call: TRBV27; d_call: NA; cdr3_length: 15; cdr3_aa: CASSPSVAGYDGYTF; cdr3_nt: TGTGCCAGCAGCCCTTCGGTTGCGGGATATGATGGCTACACCTTC
j_call: TRBJ2-2; clone_size: NA; v_call: TRBV27; d_call: NA; cdr3_length: 16; cdr3_aa: CASSEPGPVRGGELFF; cdr3_nt: TGTGCCAGCAGTGAACCGGGACCCGTCCGCGGCGGGGAGCTGTTTTTT
j_call: TRBJ1-2; clone_size: NA; v_call: TRBV28; d_call: NA; cdr3_length: 14; cdr3_aa: CASSSLFGVNGYTF; cdr3_nt: TGTGCCAGCAGTTCTCTCTTCGGGGTTAATGGCTACACCTTC
j_call: TRBJ1-1; clone_size: NA; v_call: TRBV27; d_call: NA; cdr3_length: 14; cdr3_aa: CASSLVPENTEAFF; cdr3_nt: TGTGCCAGCAGTTTAGTGCCGGAGAACACTGAAGCTTTCTTT
j_call: TRBJ2-7; clone_size: few; v_call: TRBV28; d_call: NA; cdr3_length: 13; cdr3_aa: CASRTTGRAEQYF; cdr3_nt: TGTGCCAGCAGAACGACAGGGAGGGCCGAGCAGTACTTC
j_call: TRBJ2-7; clone_size: NA; v_call: TRBV18; d_call: NA; cdr3_length: 13; cdr3_aa: CASSVTESHEQYF; cdr3_nt: TGTGCCAGCTCAGTTACTGAGAGCCACGAGCAGTACTTC
j_call: TRBJ1-4; clone_size: NA; v_call: TRBV5-1; d_call: NA; cdr3_length: 17; cdr3_aa: CASGVLGLGGINEKLFF; cdr3_nt: TGCGCCAGCGGAGTGTTGGGATTGGGGGGAATTAACGAAAAACTGTTTTTT
j_call: TRBJ1-2; clone_size: NA; v_call: TRBV4-3; d_call: NA; cdr3_length: 16; cdr3_aa: CASSQDVRPYSYGYTF; cdr3_nt: TGCGCCAGCAGCCAAGACGTCAGGCCCTATTCCTATGGCTACACCTTC
j_call: TRBJ2-5; clone_size: NA; v_call: TRBV28; d_call: NA; cdr3_length: 14; cdr3_aa: CASSSRTPSGTQYF; cdr3_nt: TGTGCCAGCAGTTCTCGGACCCCTAGTGGGACCCAGTACTTC
j_call: TRBJ1-4; clone_size: NA; v_call: TRBV18; d_call: NA; cdr3_length: 15; cdr3_aa: CASSWTAATNEKLFF; cdr3_nt: TGTGCCAGCTCGTGGACGGCTGCAACTAATGAAAAACTGTTTTTT
j_call: TRBJ2-3; clone_size: NA; v_call: TRBV18; d_call: TRBD2; cdr3_length: 16; cdr3_aa: CASSRLASGGADTQYF; cdr3_nt: TGTGCCAGCTCACGTCTTGCTAGCGGGGGGGCAGATACGCAGTATTTT
j_call: TRBJ1-1; clone_size: NA; v_call: TRBV18; d_call: NA; cdr3_length: 13; cdr3_aa: CASRMSENTEAFF; cdr3_nt: TGTGCCAGCCGAATGTCAGAAAACACTGAAGCTTTCTTT
j_call: TRBJ2-1; clone_size: NA; v_call: TRBV11-3; d_call: TRBD2; cdr3_length: 18; cdr3_aa: CASSFGLLAGEAYNEQFF; cdr3_nt: TGTGCCAGCAGCTTCGGATTACTAGCGGGAGAAGCCTACAATGAGCAGTTCTTC
j_call: TRBJ2-7; clone_size: once; v_call: TRBV4-2; d_call: TRBD2; cdr3_length: 16; cdr3_aa: CASSQDPREAGYEQYF; cdr3_nt: TGTGCCAGCAGCCAAGATCCGCGGGAGGCGGGCTACGAGCAGTACTTC
j_call: TRBJ1-2; clone_size: NA; v_call: TRBV18; d_call: TRBD1; cdr3_length: 16; cdr3_aa: CASSPQRDRKNYGYTF; cdr3_nt: TGTGCCAGCTCACCTCAACGGGACAGGAAGAACTATGGCTACACCTTC
j_call: TRBJ1-1; clone_size: NA; v_call: TRBV30; d_call: TRBD1; cdr3_length: 15; cdr3_aa: CAWSVGVIRGHEAFF; cdr3_nt: TGTGCCTGGAGTGTGGGGGTAATCAGGGGGCATGAAGCTTTCTTT